A selection of T cell receptor beta chains follows, all from one sample in a study of T cells in Graves' hyperthyroidism and ophthalmopathy. Via MiXCR, TCRdb re-called the multiplex PCR reads, giving one row per CDR3 protein. The data hold over 650,000 distinct CDR3 sequences, with roughly 45% observed a single time. Sequenced: peripheral blood or thyroid tissue (not recorded which). The receptors were sampled from an adult man with Graves' disease, either hyperthyroidism or ophthalmopathy (not recorded which). Both conserved end residues are part of each CDR3. The D gene is left open where the match is weak. Not every row has a clone size; where given, it reads once, few, many or a size class.

clone_size	cdr3_length	d_call	j_call	v_call	cdr3_aa	cdr3_nt
many	12	-	TRBJ2-5	TRBV7-2	CASSLTKETQYF	TGTGCCAGCAGCTTGACTAAAGAGACCCAGTACTTC
once	16	TRBD1	TRBJ1-2	TRBV29-1	CSVRRQGAGANYGYTF	TGCAGCGTGAGGCGACAGGGGGCCGGAGCTAACTATGGCTACACCTTC
-	11	-	TRBJ1-2	TRBV6-5	CASTEGYGYTF	TGTGCCAGCACCGAAGGGTATGGCTACACCTTC
-	13	TRBD1	TRBJ1-5	TRBV2	CASRTGTGQPQHF	TGTGCCAGCAGAACAGGGACAGGGCAGCCCCAGCATTTT
few	14	-	TRBJ1-1	TRBV24-1	CATSSTGDPTEAFF	TGTGCCACCAGTTCCACAGGTGACCCCACTGAAGCTTTCTTT
-	17	TRBD1	TRBJ2-6	TRBV11-1	CASSRGQGVSGANVLTF	TGTGCCAGCAGCCGAGGACAGGGGGTCTCTGGGGCCAACGTCCTGACTTTC
-	16	-	TRBJ1-4	TRBV10-3	CAISGDSTQANEKLFF	TGTGCCATCAGTGGGGACTCCACCCAGGCTAATGAAAAACTGTTTTTT
many	13	-	TRBJ1-4	TRBV20-1	CSAKTAGKEKLFF	TGCAGTGCTAAAACTGCTGGGAAGGAAAAACTGTTTTTT
-	15	TRBD1	TRBJ1-2	TRBV25-1	CASSLHPGQGGGYTF	TGTGCCAGCAGTCTTCACCCTGGACAGGGGGGCGGCTACACCTTC
-	14	-	TRBJ1-1	TRBV6-5	CASSYSLGIAEAFF	TGTGCCAGCAGTTACTCACTAGGGATCGCTGAAGCTTTCTTT
-	13	-	TRBJ1-6	TRBV20-1	CSARYGDKSPLHF	TGCAGTGCCAGATACGGGGATAAATCACCCCTCCACTTT
few	20	TRBD2	TRBJ2-6	TRBV7-3	CASSGPGLAGDYSGANVLTF	TGTGCCAGCAGCGGACCGGGACTAGCGGGAGACTACTCTGGGGCCAACGTCCTGACTTTC
many	13	-	TRBJ2-7	TRBV5-1	CASSLEVGYEQYF	TGCGCCAGCAGCTTGGAGGTGGGCTACGAGCAGTACTTC
few	16	TRBD1	TRBJ2-7	TRBV24-1	CATSGDAGTEIYEQYF	TGTGCCACCAGTGGGGATGCCGGGACAGAGATTTACGAGCAGTACTTC
few	18	TRBD1	TRBJ2-6	TRBV5-1	CASSFRGQGSSGANVLTF	TGCGCCAGCAGCTTCCGGGGACAGGGGAGCTCTGGGGCCAACGTCCTGACTTTC
-	14	TRBD2	TRBJ2-7	TRBV20-1	CSAGDLAGGYEQYF	TGCAGTGCTGGAGACCTAGCGGGAGGGTACGAGCAGTACTTC
few	14	-	TRBJ2-5	TRBV19	CASIQPGEAETQYF	TGTGCCAGTATCCAGCCAGGGGAGGCAGAGACCCAGTACTTC
few	16	-	TRBJ1-6	TRBV20-1	CSARDSGGASVSPLHF	TGCAGTGCTAGAGATTCGGGGGGGGCTTCGGTTTCACCCCTCCACTTT
once	14	-	TRBJ2-2	TRBV7-8	CASSPGTTGGELFF	TGTGCCAGCAGCCCCGGGACAACGGGCGGGGAGCTGTTTTTT